Described below is a single T cell receptor (beta chain) sequence and its context. Its target antigen remains unknown. Base qualities are not provided; no much larger clone lies one nucleotide away. The data were taken from a study of control samples from healthy donors and cancer patients (dated by TCRdb to 2018 to 2021). The CDR3, cysteine through phenylalanine, is 13 amino acids long. This entry keeps only the CDR3 DNA: 39 bases, framed from base 1. The germline ends are 6 bases apart after V is trimmed by 5 bases and J by 1 base. The library was made by the immunoSEQ multiplex PCR assay. Held by TCRdb, this immuneACCESS table contains in-frame sequences only and omits some clones. Under half of the omission traces to an unresolved V gene where checked; the cause of the rest is unknown. This sample gives tens of thousands of clones in total; around 94% of them show up just once. The ten largest account for less than 4% of the sample.

The V and J genes are TRBV12-3 or TRBV12-4 and TRBJ2-4; 6 matching bases give a weak D call of TRBD1. This receptor was taken from a man aged 30 to 45 in good health. Sequencing was performed on blood. This receptor carries the CDR3 CASSTGAKNIQYF. Read as DNA, the sequence is TGTGCCAGCAGTACAGGGGCCAAAAACATTCAGTACTTC.